The sequence of this T cell receptor beta chain was determined in a study of CXCR3-negative and CXCR3-positive naive CD8 T cells. General study points: Memory CD8+ cells showed much lower diversity, while both naive subsets were comparably high.

A note on this clonotype: Antigen: not known.

Investigators sorted each CD8+ T cell subset in triplicate, taking approximately 300,000 cells each time. Germline-derived CDR1 and CDR2 are MGHDK and SYGVNS. The length of the CDR3 is 12 residues. UMI-tagged TRB cDNA libraries were built via 5' RACE. From its re-call of the 5' RACE reads, TCRdb lists each CDR3 protein once, without DNA. This sample's clone table lists about 62,000 distinct CDR3 sequences. The sequenced material came from naive CXCR3- CD8+ T cells from blood. As to subset: CD45RO-CCR7+CD27+CD95- naive CD8+ T cells lacking CXCR3 (TNR3-). The source of this sequence is a human donor in good health. Some clones in this sample may be carry-over from other donors' samples. The chain carries TRBV25-1 and TRBJ2-5. CDR3 region: CASSEVEETQYF.